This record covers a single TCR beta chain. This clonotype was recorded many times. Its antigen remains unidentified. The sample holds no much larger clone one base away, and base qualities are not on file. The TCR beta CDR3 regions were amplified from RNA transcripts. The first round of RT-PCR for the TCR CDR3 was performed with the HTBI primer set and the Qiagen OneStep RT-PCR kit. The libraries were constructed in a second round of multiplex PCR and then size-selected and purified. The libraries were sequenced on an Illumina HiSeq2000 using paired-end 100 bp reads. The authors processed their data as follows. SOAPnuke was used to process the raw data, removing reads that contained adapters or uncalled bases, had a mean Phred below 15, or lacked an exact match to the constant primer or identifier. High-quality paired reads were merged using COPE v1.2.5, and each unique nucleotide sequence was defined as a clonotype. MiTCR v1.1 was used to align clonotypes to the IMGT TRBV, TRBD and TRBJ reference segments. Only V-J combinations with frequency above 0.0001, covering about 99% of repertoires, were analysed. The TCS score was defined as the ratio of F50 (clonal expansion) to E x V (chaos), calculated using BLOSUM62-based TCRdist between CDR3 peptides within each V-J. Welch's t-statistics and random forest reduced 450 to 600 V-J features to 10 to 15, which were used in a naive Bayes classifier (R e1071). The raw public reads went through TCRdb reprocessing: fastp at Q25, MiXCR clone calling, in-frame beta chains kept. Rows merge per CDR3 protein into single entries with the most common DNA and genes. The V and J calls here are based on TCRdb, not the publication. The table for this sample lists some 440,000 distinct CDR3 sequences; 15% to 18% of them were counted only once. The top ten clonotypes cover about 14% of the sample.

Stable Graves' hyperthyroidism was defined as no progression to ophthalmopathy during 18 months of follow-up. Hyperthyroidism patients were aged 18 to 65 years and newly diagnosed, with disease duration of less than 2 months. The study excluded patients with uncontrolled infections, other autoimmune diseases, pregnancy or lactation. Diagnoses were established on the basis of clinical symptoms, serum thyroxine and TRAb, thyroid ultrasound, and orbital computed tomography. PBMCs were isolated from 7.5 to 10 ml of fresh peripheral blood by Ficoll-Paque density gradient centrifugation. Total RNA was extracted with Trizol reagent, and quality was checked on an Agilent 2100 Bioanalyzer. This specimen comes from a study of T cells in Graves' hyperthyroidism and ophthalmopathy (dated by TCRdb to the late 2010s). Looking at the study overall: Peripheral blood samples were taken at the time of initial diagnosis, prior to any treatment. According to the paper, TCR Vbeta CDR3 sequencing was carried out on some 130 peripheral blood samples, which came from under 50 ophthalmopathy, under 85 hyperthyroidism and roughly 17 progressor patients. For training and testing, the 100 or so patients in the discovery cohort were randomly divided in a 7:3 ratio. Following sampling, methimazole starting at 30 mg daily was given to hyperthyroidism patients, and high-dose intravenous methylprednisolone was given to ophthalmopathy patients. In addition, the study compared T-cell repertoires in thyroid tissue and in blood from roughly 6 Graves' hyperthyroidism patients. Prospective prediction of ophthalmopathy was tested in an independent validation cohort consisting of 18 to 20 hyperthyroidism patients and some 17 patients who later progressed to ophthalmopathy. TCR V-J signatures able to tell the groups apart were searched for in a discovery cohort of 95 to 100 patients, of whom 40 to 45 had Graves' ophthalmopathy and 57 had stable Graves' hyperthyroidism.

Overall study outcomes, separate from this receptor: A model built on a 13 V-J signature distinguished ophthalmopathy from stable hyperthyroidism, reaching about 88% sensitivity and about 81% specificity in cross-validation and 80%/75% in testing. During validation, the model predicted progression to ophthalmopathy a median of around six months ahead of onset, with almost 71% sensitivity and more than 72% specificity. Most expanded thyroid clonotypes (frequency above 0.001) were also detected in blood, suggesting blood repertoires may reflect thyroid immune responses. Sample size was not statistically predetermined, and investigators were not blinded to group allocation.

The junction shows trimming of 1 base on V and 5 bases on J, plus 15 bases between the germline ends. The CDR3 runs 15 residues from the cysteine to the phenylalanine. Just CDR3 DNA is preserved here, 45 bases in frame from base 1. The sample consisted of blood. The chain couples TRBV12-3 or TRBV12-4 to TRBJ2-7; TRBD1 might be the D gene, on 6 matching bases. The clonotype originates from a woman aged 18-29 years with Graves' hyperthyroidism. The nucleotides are TGTGCCAGCAGTTTAGAGGCTGGGGGCAGCCACGAGCAGTACTTC. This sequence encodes CASSLEAGGSHEQYF.